The present TCR beta chain was sequenced within a study of regulatory T cells in long-lasting Graves disease. A remark on this clonotype: Its antigen is not known.

Germline V CDR1 and CDR2: SGHKS, YYEKEE (reference sequence). J lost 1 base, V lost 3 bases, and 2 bases had no gene match. CDR3 length: 14 amino acids. Construction of the TCR beta libraries employed iRepertoire HTBI primers in conjunction with Arm-PCR of CDR3 regions. Original methodology: The identification of 62 TRBV and 14 to 15 TRBJ segments was made across samples. TCRdb analysed the multiplex PCR reads with MiXCR anew, one entry per CDR3 protein. These V and J calls rely on TCRdb rather than the paper's analysis. Of roughly 450,000 distinct CDR3 sequences in the sample, approximately 23% were seen once. Time point meaning: persistent/refractory GD, antithyroid drugs over 5 years with positive TRAb. TCR sequences were obtained from RNA taken from PBMCs. Study-level results: In persistent patients, shared public clonotypes (more than 2,500) outnumbered those in new patients (almost 1,000). A reduction in accuracy may have resulted from the small sample size.

This specimen was peripheral blood mononuclear cells (PBMCs), taken when the disease was refractory, from a patient treated with antithyroid drugs. The chain joins TRBV5-5 to TRBJ1-1; 8 positions match TRBD1. This TCR was recovered from a female donor with Graves disease. This CDR3 is CASSSGGWNTEAFF. CDR3 bases: TGTGCCAGCAGCTCAGGGGGCTGGAACACTGAAGCTTTCTTT.